This TCR beta chain was found in a study of T cell changes during pregnancy in multiple sclerosis. Assay: immunoSEQ multiplex PCR; the TCRdb copy retains only in-frame clones and omits some. The table lists 35,000 to 55,000 clones, roughly 92% of them singletons. The germline V gene has CDR1 SGHRS and CDR2 YFSETQ. There are 15 residues in the CDR3. V lost 0 bases to trimming and J lost 0 bases, with 8 bases between them. This sequence originates from a female donor with multiple sclerosis, enrolled in a pregnancy study. The chain uses TRBV5-1 and TRBJ2-3, with D possibly being TRBD2 (6 bases). Source material: peripheral blood. The CDR3 loop is CASSLEGTSTDTQYF. CDR3 DNA: TGCGCCAGCAGCTTGGAGGGGACTAGCACAGATACGCAGTATTTT.